This T cell receptor (beta chain) emerged from a study of long-term antiretroviral therapy in people with HIV. This was the immunoSEQ v3.0 assay at survey level. Per-sample targets for sequencing were roughly 40,000-55,000 T-cell genomes. TCRdb's table, derived via immunoSEQ multiplex PCR, lists solely in-frame clones and lacks some. Of some 35,000 clones listed, 94% are singletons. Study results and limitations: Control repertoires displayed wider CDR3 length ranges than the HIV repertoires.

Details on this clone: Antigen: not known.

There are 15 residues in the CDR3. The V gene lost 2 bases and the J gene lost 0 bases, with 9 bases spanning the gap. Per germline, CDR1 SEHNR and CDR2 FQNEAQ (reference sequence). Source: unsorted PBMCs, taken around 5 years after starting antiretroviral therapy. The rearrangement uses TRBV7-9 and TRBJ2-3; maybe TRBD1 (5 bases). The sequence was obtained from a woman aged 45-60 years with HIV. CDR3 sequence: CASSLKGSSTDTQYF. The CDR3 bases are TGTGCCAGCAGCTTAAAGGGGTCTAGCACAGATACGCAGTATTTT.